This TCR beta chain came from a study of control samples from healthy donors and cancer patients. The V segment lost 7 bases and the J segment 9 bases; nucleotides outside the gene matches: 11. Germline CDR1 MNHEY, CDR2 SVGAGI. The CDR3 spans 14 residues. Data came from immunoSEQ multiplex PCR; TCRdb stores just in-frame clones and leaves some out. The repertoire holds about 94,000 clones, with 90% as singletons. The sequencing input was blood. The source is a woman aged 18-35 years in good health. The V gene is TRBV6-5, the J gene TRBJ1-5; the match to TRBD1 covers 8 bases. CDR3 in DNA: TGTGCCAGCAAGGTAGAGACAGGGGTAAGGCCCCAGCATTTT. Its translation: CASKVETGVRPQHF.